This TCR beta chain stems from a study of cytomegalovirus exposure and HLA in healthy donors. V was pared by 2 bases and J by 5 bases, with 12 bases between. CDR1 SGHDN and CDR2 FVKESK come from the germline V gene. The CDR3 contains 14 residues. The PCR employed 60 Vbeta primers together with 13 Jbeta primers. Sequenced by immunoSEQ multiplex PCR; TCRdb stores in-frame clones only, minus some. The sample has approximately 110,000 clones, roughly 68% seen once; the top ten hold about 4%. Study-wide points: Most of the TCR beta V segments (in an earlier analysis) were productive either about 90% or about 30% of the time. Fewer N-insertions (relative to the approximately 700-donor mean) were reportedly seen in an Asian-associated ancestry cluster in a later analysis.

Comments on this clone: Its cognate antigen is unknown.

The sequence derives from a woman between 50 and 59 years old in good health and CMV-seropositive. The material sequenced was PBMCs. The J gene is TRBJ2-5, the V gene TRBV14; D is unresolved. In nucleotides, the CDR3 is TGTGCCAGCAGCCAATATAGTAGCCGGGAGACCCAGTACTTC. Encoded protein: CASSQYSSRETQYF.